Shown below are 22 T cell receptor beta chains from a single sample sequenced in a study of blood T cells in healthy people across ages (dated by TCRdb to about 2015). Libraries were constructed by 5' RACE. The reads were generated on an Illumina HiSeq 2500. A second roughly 7 to 12 cycle PCR used a sample-barcoded 5' primer and a J-beta primer mix. TCRdb redid the processing of the public reads, applying fastp at Q25 and MiXCR, and retained in-frame beta chains. One record per CDR3 amino acid sequence lists the most common genes and DNA. The sample includes more than 1,400,000 distinct CDR3 sequences, with around 42% observed a single time. Together, the top ten hold roughly 8.2% of the sample. The material sequenced was blood. The receptor source for this set is a woman between 18 and 30 years old in good health.

Concerning this clonotype: The junction shows a germline mismatch at one end, possibly a read error. The rearrangement uses TRBV6-2 or TRBV6-3 and TRBJ2-7; no clear D gene. The CDR3 length is 16 residues. Germline V lookup: CDR1 MNHEY, CDR2 SVGEGT. This CDR3 is CASTLLGLQSSYGQYF. DNA for the CDR3: TGTGCCAGCACCCTTCTCGGGCTTCAGAGCTCCTACGGGCAGTACTTC.

The chain couples TRBV6-2 or TRBV6-3 to TRBJ1-5, with D tentatively TRBD1 (5 bases). The CDR3 is 15 residues long. Trimming stripped 10 bases from V and 7 bases from J, with 23 bases between. Germline values: CDR1 MNHEY, CDR2 SVGEGT. The CDR3 here is CATKGDQSFGQPQHF. CDR3 coding DNA: TGTGCCACCAAAGGGGATCAGAGCTTTGGGCAGCCCCAGCATTTT.

This clonotype was recorded only once. Sequence at one end of the junction differs from germline and may be a read error. The chain recombines TRBV10-3 with TRBJ2-4; 7 bases are shared with TRBD1. TRBJ2-7 matches the DNA end more closely, so the J call is doubtful. CDR3 length: 15 residues. CDR1 is ENHRY, CDR2 SYGVKD, per germline. DNA for the CDR3: TGTGCCATCAGTAAGTCCGACAGGGCAGGCTACGAGCAGTACTTC. Its translation: CAISKSDRAGYEQYF.

The chain is built from TRBV10-3 and TRBJ2-1; 10 bases agree with TRBD2. CDR1 and CDR2 (germline): ENHRY, SYGVKD. The CDR3 covers 17 residues. Trimming took 4 bases from V and 5 from J; bases not matched to a gene: 11. CDR3 DNA: TGTGCCATCAGTGCAAGCGGGGGGGGCCTCCCACACAATGAGCAGTTCTTC. Amino acid sequence: CAISASGGGLPHNEQFF.

The chain links TRBV7-2 to TRBJ2-7, with 11 nucleotides matching TRBD2. Trimming took 6 bases from V and 0 from J; bases not matched to a gene: 13. The V gene's germline CDR1 is SGHTA and CDR2 FQGNSA. This CDR3 is 18 amino acids long. CDR3 nucleotide sequence: TGTGCCAGCAGAAGAGGGACTAGCGGCGCCCAGAGCTCCTACGAGCAGTACTTC. Protein sequence: CASRRGTSGAQSSYEQYF. The variable domain in full, with the rest retrieved from reference TRBV7-2 and TRBJ2-7, is GAGVSQSPSNKVTEKGKDVELRCDPISGHTALYWYRQSLGQGLEFLIYFQGNSAPDKSGLPSDRFSAERTGGSVSTLTIQRTQQEDSAVYLCASRRGTSGAQSSYEQYFGPGTRLTVT.

This clonotype showed up just a few times. The chain links TRBV2 to TRBJ2-1; the D is unclear. Between the trimmed V and J ends, which lost 6 bases and 8 bases, there was a span of 5 bases. CDR1 and CDR2 from the germline V gene are SNHLY and FYNNEI. The length of the CDR3 is 10 residues. CDR3 loop: CASRTYEQFF. CDR3 nucleotides: TGTGCCAGCAGAACGTATGAGCAGTTCTTC. Together with reference TRBV2 and TRBJ2-1, the CDR3 gives the full variable domain: EPEVTQTPSHQVTQMGQEVILRCVPISNHLYFYWYRQILGQKVEFLVSFYNNEISEKSEIFDDQFSVERPDGSNFTLKIRSTKLEDSAMYFCASRTYEQFFGPGTRLTVL.

CDR3 loop: CVVSVGQHGYTF. In DNA form, the CDR3 reads TGTGTCGTCTCTGTAGGACAGCATGGCTACACCTTC. The V gene is TRBV12-3 or TRBV12-4, the J gene TRBJ1-2, with a possible D match to TRBD1 (6 bases). There are 12 residues in the CDR3.

The chain recombines TRBV21-1 with TRBJ2-1. TRBV21-1 is an annotated pseudogene. The CDR3 has 14 amino acids. The CDR3 DNA follows: TGTGCCAGCAGCAGAGTATACGCGATCAATGAGCAGTTCTTC. This gives the protein CASSRVYAINEQFF.

Concerning this clonotype itself: The junction does not match germline at one end; this may be a read error. V usage is TRBV7-2 and J usage is TRBJ2-1, with TRBD2 matching over 8 bases. The CDR3 covers 16 residues. From germline, CDR1 is SGHTA and CDR2 FQGNSA. The CDR3 protein is CASSSTSANSYDEQFF. The CDR3, as DNA: TGTGCCAGCAGTTCGACTAGCGCAAATTCCTACGATGAGCAGTTCTTC.

This clonotype was found a few times. V and J are TRBV27 and TRBJ2-7; no clear D gene. In germline, CDR1 is MNHEY, CDR2 SMNVEV (reference sequence). Trimming removed 3 bases from V and 2 bases from J, with 14 bases in between. There are 15 residues in the CDR3. The CDR3 region has the DNA TGTGCCAGCAGTTTTGGCTCTCAAGGCACCTACGAGCAGTACTTC. It specifies CASSFGSQGTYEQYF.

The genes are TRBV19 and TRBJ2-5; no reliable D call. This CDR3 is built from 15 residues. Looked up from germline, CDR1 is LNHDA and CDR2 is SQIVND (reference sequence). The germline V and J ends were trimmed by 3 bases and 0 bases, with 11 bases remaining between them. CDR3 residues: CASSMTSKYQETQYF. In DNA form, the CDR3 reads TGTGCCAGTAGTATGACTTCAAAGTACCAAGAGACCCAGTACTTC.

The rearrangement uses TRBV7-6 and TRBJ1-3; D might be TRBD1 (5 bases). The CDR3 extends over 15 amino acids. Germline CDR1 reads SGHVS; CDR2 reads FNYEAQ. V gave up 1 base and J gave up 3 bases, with 10 bases separating them. In DNA form, the CDR3 reads TGTGCCAGCAGCTTAGAGCAGGGAAGTGGAAACACCATATATTTT. Translating it yields CASSLEQGSGNTIYF.

Only a few counts were recorded for this clonotype. The chain combines TRBV27 with TRBJ2-3; possibly TRBD1 or TRBD2 for D (5 bases each). This CDR3 comprises 16 residues. Per the germline V gene, CDR1 is MNHEY and CDR2 is SMNVEV (reference sequence). V was trimmed by 5 bases and J by 2 bases, leaving 17 bases between them. The CDR3 sequence: CASSPTPTGLTDTQYF. The CDR3 region has the DNA TGTGCCAGCAGTCCAACTCCAACGGGGCTCACAGATACGCAGTATTTT.

This chain joins TRBV3-1 and TRBJ2-3, with a possible D match to TRBD2 (5 bases). Trimming stripped 4 bases from V and 4 bases from J, with 12 bases between. CDR1 and CDR2 (germline): LGHDT, YNNKEL (reference sequence). This CDR3 is built from 14 residues. CDR3 in DNA: TGTGCCAGCAGCCCCTTCGTAGCGTCAGATACGCAGTATTTT. Amino acids: CASSPFVASDTQYF.

The gene calls are TRBV29-1 and TRBJ2-7; D gene uncertain. V was shortened by 1 base and J by 3 bases, with 7 bases between the two germline ends. Looked up from germline, CDR1 is SQVTM and CDR2 is ANQGSEA. The CDR3 has 12 amino acids. The CDR3 DNA is TGCAGCGTTGAAGTTGCCGACTACGAGCAGTACTTC. It specifies CSVEVADYEQYF.

This clonotype was seen more than once but under ten times. The rearrangement joins TRBV12-3 or TRBV12-4 to TRBJ2-1; 7 positions match TRBD1. The V and J ends lost 0 bases and 0 bases, in that order; junction bases with no gene match: 5. There are 17 residues in the CDR3. CDR3 nucleotide sequence: TGTGCCAGCAGTTTAGCCTTCAGGGGGAGCTCCTACAATGAGCAGTTCTTC. Translating it yields CASSLAFRGSSYNEQFF.

The V gene is TRBV5-5, the J gene TRBJ1-4; the D gene is possibly TRBD1 (5 bases). V dropped 2 bases and J dropped 8 bases, with 16 bases sitting between them. The CDR3 is made up of 15 amino acids. CDR1 and CDR2 from the germline V gene are SGHKS and YYEKEE (reference sequence). This CDR3 reads CASSFRDLEGEKLFF. CDR3 nucleotides: TGTGCCAGCAGCTTCAGGGACTTAGAAGGCGAAAAACTGTTTTTT.

The chain links TRBV25-1 to TRBJ1-5; tentatively, D is TRBD1 (5 bases). The CDR3 covers 13 residues. Germline V gene data show CDR1 as MGHDK and CDR2 as SYGVNS. The V end was cut by 3 bases, the J end by 10 bases, with 13 bases between. The CDR3 DNA reads as TGTGCCAGCAGTGACGCCGCAGGGTCACCCCAGCATTTT. Translating gives CASSDAAGSPQHF.

The rearrangement links TRBV30 to TRBJ1-5; 7 bases are shared with TRBD1. Germline V lookup: CDR1 GTSNPN, CDR2 SVGIG (reference sequence). The CDR3 is made up of 14 amino acids. With V trimmed by 6 bases and J by 7 bases, 12 bases remained unmatched. The CDR3 bases are TGTGCCTGTACGGGGACAGAGGCCGGCCAGCCCCAGCATTTT. Translation gives CACTGTEAGQPQHF.

This chain joins TRBV3-1 and TRBJ2-5; 13 bases map to TRBD2. With V trimmed by 7 bases and J by 4 bases, 9 bases remained unmatched. The CDR3 is made up of 16 amino acids. The germline V gene encodes CDR1 LGHDT and CDR2 YNNKEL (reference sequence). CDR3 in amino acids: CASTIGLAGVGETQYF. CDR3 in DNA: TGTGCCAGCACAATCGGACTAGCGGGGGTCGGAGAGACCCAGTACTTC.

The chain recombines TRBV6-1 with TRBJ1-2; TRBD1 matches at 8 bases. With V trimmed by 11 bases and J by 0 bases, 26 bases remained unmatched. There are 20 residues in the CDR3. CDR1 and CDR2 from the germline V gene are MNHNS and SASEGT. The CDR3 nucleotides read TGTGCCCGCTTTTCTCCCTGGACGGGACAGGATGACCGACCTAACTATGGCTACACCTTC. It codes for CARFSPWTGQDDRPNYGYTF.

The V call is TRBV27, the J call TRBJ2-7, with 10 bases matching TRBD1. The V segment lost 0 bases and the J segment 1 base; nucleotides outside the gene matches: 15. The CDR3 runs to 20 residues. CDR1 and CDR2 (germline): MNHEY, SMNVEV (reference sequence). As DNA, the CDR3 is TGTGCCAGCAGTTTATCGGGGGGAGACAGGGGGCGACCTCTTTCCTACGAGCAGTACTTC. Its translation is CASSLSGGDRGRPLSYEQYF.